This paragraph covers one TCR beta chain sequence. This sample was taken from a study of T cell changes during pregnancy in multiple sclerosis. Repertoires were generated with immunoSEQ multiplex PCR, while TCRdb's copy carries only in-frame clones and drops some. The sample consists of 56,000 or so clones, about 91% of them appearing once. The receptor comes from a female donor with multiple sclerosis, enrolled in a pregnancy study. This sample comprised peripheral blood, obtained after pregnancy.

CDR3 sequence reads: CASTGSYNEQFF. CDR3 DNA sequence: TGTGCCAGCACCGGCTCCTACAATGAGCAGTTCTTC. This rearrangement joins TRBV28 to TRBJ2-1; no firm D call. CDR1 is MDHEN and CDR2 is SYDVKM in the germline V gene. V lost 7 bases and J 0 bases, leaving 4 bases between the germline ends. This CDR3 contains 12 residues.